This TCR beta chain stems from a study of cytomegalovirus exposure and HLA in healthy donors. Overall study context: As released early, the data held 80 million to 90 million unique TCRs from HLA-typed donors.

Study outcomes and limitations: TRBV6-2, TRBV6-3 and some other V segments were unresolvable in 87-base-pair reads. V- and J-gene trimming of TCR beta was linked (in a later analysis) to a missense DCLRE1C variant.

Details on this clone: What it binds is not known.

Trimming left V 8 bases short and J 1 base short, with 11 bases between. CDR1 LNHNV and CDR2 YYDKDF come from the germline V gene (reference sequence). The CDR3 runs to 13 residues. Primers: 60 Vbeta forward and 13 Jbeta reverse. Some clones are missing from TCRdb's copy, which holds only in-frame ones; the method was immunoSEQ multiplex PCR. This table has approximately 160,000 clones, around three quarters appearing once. Material for sequencing was PBMCs. The source of this sequence is a man aged 35-49 years in good health and CMV-seronegative. V and J are TRBV15 and TRBJ2-5, with D possibly being TRBD2 (5 bases). CDR3 residues: CATGEQVQETQYF. In DNA form, the CDR3 reads TGTGCCACCGGGGAGCAGGTCCAAGAGACCCAGTACTTC.